This entry lists 19 T cell receptor beta chains sequenced from one sample in a study of cytomegalovirus exposure and HLA in healthy donors. Amplification used 60 Vbeta primers and 13 Jbeta primers. Clones were read by immunoSEQ multiplex PCR, and TCRdb kept only the in-frame ones, dropping some. The profile covers 100,000 to 150,000 clones, with less than 85% appearing a single time and 1% taken by the ten largest. The specimen was PBMCs. These receptors all come from a man aged 35 to 55 in good health and CMV-seronegative.

The V call is TRBV6-5, the J call TRBJ2-7; 11 bases fit TRBD1. CDR1 MNHEY and CDR2 SVGAGI come from the germline V gene. The CDR3 loop spans 14 amino acids. J gave up 7 bases and V 8 bases, and 10 bases lay outside the gene matches. CDR3 loop: CASFPGQGANEQYF. The CDR3 bases are TGTGCCAGCTTCCCCGGACAGGGGGCAAATGAGCAGTACTTC.

The V and J genes are TRBV28 and TRBJ2-7; D is ambiguous. Germline-derived CDR1 and CDR2 are MDHEN and SYDVKM. The CDR3 length is 12 residues. Trimming cost V 5 bases and J 5 bases, with 10 bases left between them. CDR3 coding DNA: TGTGCCAGCAGTCCCAGACACGACGAGCAGTACTTC. Protein: CASSPRHDEQYF.

The chain has TRBV2 and TRBJ2-7; D is possibly TRBD1 (7 bases). CDR3 length: 14 residues. With 7 bases removed from V and 4 bases from J, the gap between germline ends came to 17 bases. The germline V gene encodes CDR1 SNHLY and CDR2 FYNNEI. The DNA for the CDR3 is TGTGCCAGCAAAGTCCAGGGGGGAGTGTACGAGCAGTACTTC. Protein sequence: CASKVQGGVYEQYF.

This chain uses TRBV2 with TRBJ2-3; TRBD2 is a possible D gene (5 bases). The V end lost 1 base, the J end lost 2 bases, and 7 bases lay between the germline ends. The CDR3 loop spans 14 amino acids. Germline CDR1 and CDR2: SNHLY and FYNNEI. CDR3 bases: TGTGCCAGCAGTGAAGGGGGAGCCACAGATACGCAGTATTTT. Translating it yields CASSEGGATDTQYF.

A few counts support this clone. This chain links TRBV27 with TRBJ2-2, with 9 bases lining up with TRBD2. Per the germline V gene, CDR1 is MNHEY and CDR2 is SMNVEV (reference sequence). The CDR3 runs to 15 residues. The V segment lost 7 bases and the J segment 7 bases; nucleotides outside the gene matches: 10. The CDR3 region is CASTLSGGQFGELFF. CDR3 in DNA: TGTGCCAGCACCCTGAGCGGGGGGCAGTTCGGGGAGCTGTTTTTT.

The V gene is TRBV29-1, the J gene TRBJ2-2; D possibly corresponds to TRBD1 (5 bases). The germline V gene encodes CDR1 SQVTM and CDR2 ANQGSEA. The CDR3 extends over 12 amino acids. V was clipped by 5 bases and J by 7 bases, with 11 bases between them. The DNA for the CDR3 is TGCAGCGTTTCCCAGGGATTCGGGGAGCTGTTTTTT. As protein: CSVSQGFGELFF.

This chain uses TRBV18 with TRBJ2-7; weak D call: TRBD1 (6 bases). Looked up from germline, CDR1 is KGHSH and CDR2 is LQKENI. Trimming removed 7 bases at V and 1 base at J, with 17 bases between. CDR3 length: 15 amino acids. DNA for the CDR3: TGTGCCAGCTTGGGCGAGGGGGTAGGGTCCTACGAGCAGTACTTC. Translated: CASLGEGVGSYEQYF.

This chain joins TRBV5-4 and TRBJ2-7; TRBD1 matches 9 bases. CDR1 and CDR2 (germline): SGHNT, YYREEE (reference sequence). Trimming took 4 bases from V and 2 from J; bases not matched to a gene: 4. CDR3 size: 14 residues. CDR3 coding DNA: TGTGCCAGCAGCCCCGGGACAGGGCCCTACGAGCAGTACTTC. This codes for CASSPGTGPYEQYF.

The rearrangement uses TRBV7-8 and TRBJ2-6; weak D call: TRBD2 (5 bases). Trimming cost V 2 bases and J 2 bases, with 7 bases left between them. From germline, CDR1 is SGHVS and CDR2 FQNEAQ. The CDR3 spans 15 residues. Here the CDR3 reads CASSLMGAGANVLTF. In DNA form, the CDR3 reads TGTGCCAGCAGCTTAATGGGAGCTGGGGCCAACGTCCTGACTTTC.

In its sample, this clone was seen a few times. The rearrangement joins TRBV19 to TRBJ1-5; D is unclear. CDR3 length: 13 amino acids. The germline gives CDR1 LNHDA, CDR2 SQIVND (reference sequence). V lost 7 bases and J lost 5, with 12 bases in between. The CDR3 sequence: CASTAGDYQPQHF. The CDR3 region has the DNA TGTGCCAGTACGGCAGGTGATTATCAGCCCCAGCATTTT.

V and J are TRBV4-1 and TRBJ1-1; D gene ambiguous. The germline gives CDR1 MGHRA, CDR2 YSYEKL. This CDR3 spans 15 amino acids. Trimming pared 0 bases from V and 2 bases from J, leaving 10 bases between. CDR3 loop: CASSQDRAFNTEAFF. The CDR3 DNA reads TGCGCCAGCAGCCAAGACCGAGCCTTTAACACTGAAGCTTTCTTT.

The gene calls are TRBV7-2 and TRBJ2-1; 8 positions agree with TRBD2. The ends lost 5 bases at V and 6 bases at J; junction bases unmatched: 6. CDR3 length: 14 amino acids. In germline, CDR1 is SGHTA, CDR2 FQGNSA. CDR3 coding DNA: TGTGCCAGCAGCGCGCAGACTAGCGTCAATGAGCAGTTCTTC. Its translation: CASSAQTSVNEQFF.

This clone occurred a few times. The J gene is TRBJ2-3, the V gene TRBV11-2; weak D call: TRBD1 (5 bases). The CDR3 is made up of 13 amino acids. Germline V gene sequence: CDR1 SGHAT, CDR2 FQNNGV. V was clipped by 1 base and J by 4 bases, with 6 bases between them. The CDR3 protein is CASSLAGSDTQYF. CDR3 nucleotides: TGTGCCAGCAGCTTAGCAGGGTCAGATACGCAGTATTTT.

The chain carries TRBV7-9 and TRBJ2-7; a possible D gene is TRBD2 (6 bases). The CDR3 loop spans 15 amino acids. V lost 2 bases, J lost 0 bases, and 11 bases lay in between. Germline V gene sequence: CDR1 SEHNR, CDR2 FQNEAQ (reference sequence). The CDR3 nucleotides read TGTGCCAGCAGCTTATGGCGGGGCAACTCCTACGAGCAGTACTTC. It specifies CASSLWRGNSYEQYF.

This clone was seen more than once but under ten times. The CDR3 region is CASSLLAAGPHIAWEQYF. CDR3 DNA sequence: TGTGCCAGCAGCTTATTAGCGGCGGGGCCACATATCGCGTGGGAGCAGTACTTC. V usage is TRBV7-8 and J usage is TRBJ2-7, with D possibly TRBD2 on 6 matching bases. CDR1 is SGHVS and CDR2 is FQNEAQ in the germline V gene. There are 18 residues in the CDR3. V lost 2 bases to trimming and J lost 7 bases, with 27 bases between them.

As to this clone: Additional DNA sequences in this sample encode the identical CDR3. The chain carries TRBV30 and TRBJ2-7; 11 nucleotides align to TRBD1. V was clipped by 5 bases and J by 7 bases; unmatched bases: 4. This CDR3 spans 12 amino acids. Germline V gives CDR1 GTSNPN, CDR2 SVGIG (reference sequence). The CDR3 loop reads CAWGQGAGEQYF. In nucleotides, the CDR3 is TGTGCCTGGGGACAGGGGGCGGGGGAGCAGTACTTC. Using reference TRBV30 and TRBJ2-7 for the parts outside the CDR3, the full variable domain is SQTIHQWPATLVQPVGSPLSLECTVEGTSNPNLYWYRQAAGRGLQLLFYSVGIGQISSEVPQNLSASRPQDRQFILSSKKLLLSDSGFYLCAWGQGAGEQYFGPGTRLTVT.

The chain couples TRBV19 to TRBJ1-5; TRBD1 matches 9 bases. The CDR3 runs 13 residues. Germline-derived CDR1 and CDR2 are LNHDA and SQIVND (reference sequence). J lost 7 bases, V lost 5 bases, and 3 bases had no gene match. The CDR3 DNA is TGTGCCAGTAGTGTGGGACAGGGACAGCCCCAGCATTTT. This codes for CASSVGQGQPQHF.

The chain couples TRBV19 to TRBJ2-1; 8 nucleotides align to TRBD1. The CDR3 is 15 amino acids. Germline CDR1 and CDR2: LNHDA and SQIVND (reference sequence). V gave up 3 bases and J gave up 6 bases; unmatched junction bases: 7. The CDR3 nucleotides read TGTGCCAGTAGTATCAGAAGGACAGGGACCAATGAGCAGTTCTTC. The encoded protein is CASSIRRTGTNEQFF.

The DNA for the CDR3 is TGTGCCAGCTCTAATAGTGTTGATACGCAGTATTTT. This encodes CASSNSVDTQYF. This rearrangement joins TRBV10-3 to TRBJ2-3; D remains unclear. CDR1 and CDR2 (germline): ENHRY, SYGVKD. The V and J ends lost 10 bases and 6 bases respectively, with 14 bases between them. CDR3 length: 12 residues.